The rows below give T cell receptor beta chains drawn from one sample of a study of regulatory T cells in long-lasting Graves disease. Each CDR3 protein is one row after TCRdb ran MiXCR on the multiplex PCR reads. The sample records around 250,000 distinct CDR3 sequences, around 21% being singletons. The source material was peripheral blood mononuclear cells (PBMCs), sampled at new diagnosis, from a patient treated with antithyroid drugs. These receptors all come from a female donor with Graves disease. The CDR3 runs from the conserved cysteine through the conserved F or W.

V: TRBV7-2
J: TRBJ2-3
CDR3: CASSFSDTDTQYF

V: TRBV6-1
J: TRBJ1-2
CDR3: CASSDVAGYGYTF

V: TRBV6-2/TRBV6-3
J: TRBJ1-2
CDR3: CASRAPSYGYTF

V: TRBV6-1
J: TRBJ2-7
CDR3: CASSDTDRPSTYEQYF

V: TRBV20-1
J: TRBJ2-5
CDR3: CSASRGREEIQYF

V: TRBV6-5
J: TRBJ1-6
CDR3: CASSYTGTSSYNSPLHF

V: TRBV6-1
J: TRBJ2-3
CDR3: CASSAKRWGTDTQYF

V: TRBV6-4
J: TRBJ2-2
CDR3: CASSARTGKGTGGLFF

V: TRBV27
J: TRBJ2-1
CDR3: CASSARRLAGDYEQFF

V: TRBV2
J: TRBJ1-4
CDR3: CASRPGLSATNEKLFF

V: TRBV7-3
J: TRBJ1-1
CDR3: CASSALRANGGAFF

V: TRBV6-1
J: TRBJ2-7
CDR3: CASSPSGNPYEQYF

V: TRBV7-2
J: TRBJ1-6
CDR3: CASRSQAYNSPLHF

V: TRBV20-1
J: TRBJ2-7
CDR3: CSAREDRLRSYEQYF

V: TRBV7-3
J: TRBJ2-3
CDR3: CASSSAGTSGRPRSDTQYF

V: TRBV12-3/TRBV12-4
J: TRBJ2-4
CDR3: CASSFGALGNIQYF

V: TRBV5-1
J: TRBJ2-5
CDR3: CASSRLGQGAGETQYF

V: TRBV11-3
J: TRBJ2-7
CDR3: CASSRGRSYEQYF

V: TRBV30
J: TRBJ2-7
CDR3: CAWSVQMSRKISEQYF

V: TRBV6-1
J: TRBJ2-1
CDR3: CASSRFIAANEQFF

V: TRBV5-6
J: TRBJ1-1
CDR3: CASSLSSTFSYTEAFF

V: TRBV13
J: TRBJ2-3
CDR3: CASSEGLSDTQYF

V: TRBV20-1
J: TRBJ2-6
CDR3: CSARVRAGGLNGANVLTF

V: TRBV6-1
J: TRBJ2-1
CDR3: CASSVSGSYRAEQFF

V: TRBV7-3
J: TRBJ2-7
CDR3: CASSRGTGSYEQYF

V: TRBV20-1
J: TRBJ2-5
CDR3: CSLHQRGQETQYF

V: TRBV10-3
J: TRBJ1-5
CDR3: CAISERQGGHQPQHF

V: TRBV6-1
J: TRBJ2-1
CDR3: CASKTERGGAGYNEQFF

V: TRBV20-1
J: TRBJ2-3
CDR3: CSAMGGGRTDTQYF

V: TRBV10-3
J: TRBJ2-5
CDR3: CAISESSAGRQETQYF

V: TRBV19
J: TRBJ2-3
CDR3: CASSPGIDTQYF

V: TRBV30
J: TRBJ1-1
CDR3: CAWSGLTNTEAFF

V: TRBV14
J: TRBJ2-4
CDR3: CASSLTQRVPGDIQYF

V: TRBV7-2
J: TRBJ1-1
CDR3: CASKANRNTEAFF

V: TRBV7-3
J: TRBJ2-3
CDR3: CASSGGEWGTDTQYF

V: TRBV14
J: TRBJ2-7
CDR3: CASSPSGTGTYEQYF

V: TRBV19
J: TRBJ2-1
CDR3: CASSTRTGTNEQFF

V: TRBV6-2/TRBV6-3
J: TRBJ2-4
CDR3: CASSYTGSRNADIQYF

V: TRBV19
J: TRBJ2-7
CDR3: CASSIGASVLAEQYF

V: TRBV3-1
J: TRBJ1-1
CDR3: CASSQLAGITEAFF

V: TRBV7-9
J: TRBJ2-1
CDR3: CASTPVAGEGSYNEQFF

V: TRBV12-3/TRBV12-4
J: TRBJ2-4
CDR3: CASSPRAGGASKNIQYF

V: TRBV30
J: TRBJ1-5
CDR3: CAWSAQENQPQHF

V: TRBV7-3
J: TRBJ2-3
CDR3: CASSLGDYTDTQYF

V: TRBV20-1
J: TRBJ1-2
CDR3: CSAERRDRGLGYTF

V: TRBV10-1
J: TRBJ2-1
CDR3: CASSEGLYGEQFF

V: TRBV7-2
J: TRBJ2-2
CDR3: CASSSRGLDTGELFF

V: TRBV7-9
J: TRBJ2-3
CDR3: CASSLGTGQNTDTQYF

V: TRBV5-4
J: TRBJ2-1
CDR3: CASSSPLGRDYNEQFF